This T cell receptor (beta chain) was identified during a study of OX40 agonist ivuxolimab in advanced cancers. TCRdb's table, derived via immunoSEQ multiplex PCR, lists solely in-frame clones and lacks some. Among around 86,000 clones listed, around 91% were seen once. The input for sequencing was CD4+ or CD8+ T cells sorted from blood, taken in a trial of the OX40 agonist ivuxolimab. This sequence originates from an adult with an advanced solid tumor such as melanoma, head and neck, liver or kidney cancer.

DNA of the CDR3: TGTGCCATCAGCCCCGGGGCTAGCGGGTACAATGAGCAGTTCTTC. Translation gives CAISPGASGYNEQFF. The J gene is TRBJ2-1, the V gene TRBV10-3; 8 bases are a match to TRBD2. The CDR3 loop spans 15 amino acids. V gave up 6 bases and J gave up 4 bases; unmatched junction bases: 8. Looked up from germline, CDR1 is ENHRY and CDR2 is SYGVKD.